This TCR beta chain derives from a study of PD-1 blockade in classical Hodgkin lymphoma. Findings of the study overall: It was CD4+ TCR diversity, not CD8+, that rose significantly by C4D1. The authors have not defined what causes the repertoire differences, possibly disease activity or prior therapy.

The method was immunoSEQ multiplex PCR; TCRdb's version includes in-frame clones alone and lacks a portion of them. The sample lists around 6,700 clones; approximately 76% were seen once. Time point of the sample: cycle 4 day 1 (C4D1), after 6 weeks of nivolumab. Brentuximab vedotin exposure varied, and every patient relapsed after autologous stem cell transplantation. CD8+ T cell isolation from thawed PBMCs was performed by magnetic negative selection. As concerns this clone: What it recognizes is unknown.

CDR1 is SGHDT, CDR2 YYEEEE, per germline. The CDR3 runs to 15 residues. Trimming shortened V by 4 bases and J by 0 bases, and 12 bases separated the two germline ends. The source of this sequence is a human donor with classical Hodgkin lymphoma. The specimen was CD8+ T cells from blood, collected before the fourth cycle of nivolumab. The chain uses TRBV5-6 and TRBJ2-3; a weak D match, TRBD2 (6 bases). Here the CDR3 DNA reads TGTGCCAGCAGCCTCTGGGGAGGCAGCACAGATACGCAGTATTTT. Its translation is CASSLWGGSTDTQYF. The full variable domain, rest sourced from reference TRBV5-6 and TRBJ2-3, is DAGVTQSPTHLIKTRGQQVTLRCSPKSGHDTVSWYQQALGQGPQFIFQYYEEEERQRGNFPDRFSGHQFPNYSSELNVNALLLGDSALYLCASSLWGGSTDTQYFGPGTRLTVL.